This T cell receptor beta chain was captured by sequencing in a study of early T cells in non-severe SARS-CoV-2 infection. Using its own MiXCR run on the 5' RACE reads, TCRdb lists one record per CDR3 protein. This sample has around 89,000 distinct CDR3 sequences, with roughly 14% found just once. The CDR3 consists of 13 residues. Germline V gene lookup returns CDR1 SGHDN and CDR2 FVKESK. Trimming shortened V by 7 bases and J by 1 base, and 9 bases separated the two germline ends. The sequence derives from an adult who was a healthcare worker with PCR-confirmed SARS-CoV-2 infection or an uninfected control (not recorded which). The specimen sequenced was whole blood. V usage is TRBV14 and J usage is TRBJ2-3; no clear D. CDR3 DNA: TGTGCCAGCACCGCCCGTGGCACAGATACGCAGTATTTT. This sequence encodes CASTARGTDTQYF.